Following are 26 T cell receptor beta chains from one sample sequenced in a study of shared clonotypes between healthy human individuals. TCRdb keeps only in-frame clones here, not all; method: immunoSEQ multiplex PCR. The table has 520,000 or so clones, 79% seen once. Source material: PBMCs. All receptors come from a woman in her thirties or forties in good health. Some clones in this sample may be carry-over from other donors' samples.

As to this clone: This sample includes further DNA sequences coding for the same CDR3. J is TRBJ1-5 and V is TRBV10-3; tentative D call: TRBD1 (5 bases). CDR3 length equals 16 residues. Trimming took off 0 bases at V and 0 bases at J, with 9 bases between the two ends. Germline values: CDR1 ENHRY, CDR2 SYGVKD. DNA for the CDR3: TGTGCCATCAGTGAGTCGGGGCAGGGTAGCAATCAGCCCCAGCATTTT. It yields the protein CAISESGQGSNQPQHF.

The chain combines TRBV6-1 with TRBJ2-6; no firm D call. Per germline, CDR1 MNHNS and CDR2 SASEGT. The V end lost 2 bases, the J end lost 2 bases, and 7 bases lay between the germline ends. The CDR3 runs to 15 residues. CDR3 residues: CASSEKSAGANVLTF. CDR3 sequence (DNA): TGTGCCAGCAGTGAAAAGTCAGCTGGGGCCAACGTCCTGACTTTC.

This clone was recorded a few times. This chain connects TRBV27 to TRBJ1-2, with D perhaps TRBD1 (6 bases). V was cut by 6 bases and J by 4 bases, with 15 bases left in between. CDR3 length equals 14 residues. The germline CDR1 and CDR2 sequences are MNHEY and SMNVEV (reference sequence). The CDR3, as DNA: TGTGCCAGCAGCCGGAACAGGGACGTCTATGGCTACACCTTC. The encoded protein is CASSRNRDVYGYTF.

This sequence joins TRBV11-1 and TRBJ2-1; possible D gene TRBD1, 7 bases. Germline V lookup: CDR1 SGHAT, CDR2 FQDESV (reference sequence). Trimming took 5 bases from V and 12 from J, leaving 23 bases between them. This CDR3 contains 15 residues. CDR3 in DNA: TGTGCCAGCAGCACTCCGCCCAGGGGGGCGTATGCGCAGTTCTTC. Protein product: CASSTPPRGAYAQFF.

V and J are TRBV5-1 and TRBJ2-7; 12 positions agree with TRBD2. Germline-derived CDR1 and CDR2 are SGHRS and YFSETQ. This CDR3 contains 18 residues. The V gene end was trimmed by 4 bases and the J gene end by 3 bases; junction bases not matched to a gene: 14. The CDR3 here is CASSPGQLPSGRVYEQYF. Here the CDR3 DNA reads TGCGCCAGCAGCCCGGGACAACTTCCTAGCGGGAGGGTCTACGAGCAGTACTTC.

V and J are TRBV5-4 and TRBJ1-2, with D possibly being TRBD1 (6 bases). V lost 2 bases and J lost 4, with 21 bases in between. The germline V gene encodes CDR1 SGHNT and CDR2 YYREEE (reference sequence). The CDR3 sequence is 17 residues long. CDR3 DNA: TGTGCCAGCAGCTTCGACCATGCCCTGGGAGGGGGCTATGGCTACACCTTC. Its translation is CASSFDHALGGGYGYTF.

The V and J genes are TRBV10-3 and TRBJ2-5; 7 nucleotides line up with TRBD2. The CDR3 extends over 16 amino acids. CDR1 is ENHRY and CDR2 is SYGVKD in the germline V gene. V gave up 3 bases and J gave up 5 bases; unmatched junction bases: 12. CDR3: CAISEGGLRGDETQYF. The CDR3 DNA follows: TGTGCCATCAGTGAAGGTGGGCTCCGGGGGGACGAGACCCAGTACTTC.

This chain uses TRBV7-8 with TRBJ2-1, with TRBD2 identical over 8 bases. CDR1 and CDR2 from the germline V gene are SGHVS and FQNEAQ. J was trimmed by 0 bases and V by 2 bases; bases with no gene match: 9. The CDR3 is made up of 18 amino acids. CDR3 protein: CASSLSGLAGNSYNEQFF. The CDR3 coding sequence is TGTGCCAGCAGCTTATCAGGGCTAGCGGGCAACTCCTACAATGAGCAGTTCTTC.

On this clone itself: Other DNA sequences from this sample encode an identical CDR3 as well. This chain joins TRBV5-1 and TRBJ2-5; perhaps TRBD1 as D (6 bases). In germline, CDR1 is SGHRS, CDR2 YFSETQ. This CDR3 is built from 14 residues. Trimming pared 0 bases from V and 0 bases from J, leaving 6 bases between. This CDR3 is CASSLGQDQETQYF. DNA for the CDR3: TGCGCCAGCAGCTTGGGACAGGACCAAGAGACCCAGTACTTC.

The table lists this clone with a count of one. The chain combines TRBV2 with TRBJ1-1, with D perhaps matching TRBD1 (5 bases). Germline lookup yields CDR1 SNHLY and CDR2 FYNNEI. The V gene lost 6 bases and the J gene lost 0 bases, with 8 bases spanning the gap. The CDR3 is 13 amino acids. The CDR3, as DNA: TGTGCCAGCAGAGAGGACATGAACACTGAAGCTTTCTTT. Encoded protein: CASREDMNTEAFF.

The rearrangement links TRBV4-1 to TRBJ2-6; TRBD1 aligns across 7 bases. The V and J ends lost 0 bases and 4 bases, in that order; junction bases with no gene match: 9. The germline CDR1 and CDR2 sequences are MGHRA and YSYEKL. This CDR3 comprises 18 residues. For the CDR3, the DNA is TGCGCCAGCAGCCAAGATCAGGCCAGGGGGAGAGGGGCCAACGTCCTGACTTTC. Encoded protein: CASSQDQARGRGANVLTF.

The chain uses TRBV6-6 and TRBJ2-7, with TRBD1 identical over 8 bases. Germline CDR1 and CDR2: MNHNY and SVGAGI (reference sequence). This CDR3 is built from 13 residues. V shed 5 bases and J 7 bases; nucleotides not matched to a gene: 7. The CDR3 DNA follows: TGTGCCAGCAGTCTCCGACAGGGGTTTGAGCAGTACTTC. Translation: CASSLRQGFEQYF.

The chain recombines TRBV18 with TRBJ2-3; weak D call: TRBD1 (5 bases). Trimming took 3 bases from V and 1 from J, leaving 11 bases between them. In germline, CDR1 is KGHSH, CDR2 LQKENI. This CDR3 region has 15 residues. The CDR3 DNA reads TGTGCCAGCTCACCGGGGCGGTCTGGCACAGATACGCAGTATTTT. The encoded protein is CASSPGRSGTDTQYF. Combining the CDR3 with reference TRBV18 and TRBJ2-3 gives the whole variable domain NAGVMQNPRHLVRRRGQEARLRCSPMKGHSHVYWYRQLPEEGLKFMVYLQKENIIDESGMPKERFSAEFPKEGPSILRIQQVVRGDSAAYFCASSPGRSGTDTQYFGPGTRLTVL.

The V and J genes are TRBV30 and TRBJ2-2; 7 bases match TRBD1. Per germline, CDR1 GTSNPN and CDR2 SVGIG (reference sequence). There are 14 residues in the CDR3. V gave up 4 bases and J gave up 7 bases; unmatched junction bases: 9. CDR3 amino acids: CAWKVWTGGGELFF. In nucleotides, the CDR3 is TGTGCCTGGAAAGTCTGGACAGGAGGCGGGGAGCTGTTTTTT.

A few counts support this clone. The V and J genes are TRBV10-2 and TRBJ2-7; a weak D match, TRBD2 (6 bases). The germline V gene has CDR1 WSHSY and CDR2 SAAADI. Trimming cost V 8 bases and J 0 bases, with 8 bases left between them. This CDR3 has 12 residues. The CDR3 spells CASHGSSYEQYF. The CDR3 DNA reads as TGCGCCAGCCACGGGAGCTCCTACGAGCAGTACTTC.

The rearrangement links TRBV5-1 to TRBJ2-7, with TRBD1 identical over 9 bases. The V segment lost 4 bases and the J segment 2 bases; nucleotides outside the gene matches: 7. The germline V gene has CDR1 SGHRS and CDR2 YFSETQ. The CDR3 runs to 15 residues. The chain's CDR3 is CASSQRQGGPYEQYF. CDR3 coding DNA: TGCGCCAGCAGCCAACGACAGGGGGGTCCCTACGAGCAGTACTTC.

The gene calls are TRBV7-9 and TRBJ2-3; TRBD2 matches at 12 bases. Per the germline V gene, CDR1 is SEHNR and CDR2 is FQNEAQ (reference sequence). The J segment lost 5 bases and the V segment lost 2 bases, leaving 11 bases of the junction unmatched. The CDR3 runs 18 residues. CDR3 in amino acids: CASSLLNLAGGPRDTQYF. The DNA of the CDR3 is TGTGCCAGCAGCTTACTAAATCTAGCGGGAGGGCCTAGAGATACGCAGTATTTT.

The J gene is TRBJ2-4, the V gene TRBV18; 11 bases fit TRBD2. CDR3 length: 17 amino acids. The germline gives CDR1 KGHSH, CDR2 LQKENI. Trimming removed 2 bases from V and 8 bases from J; junction bases left unmatched: 11. Here the CDR3 DNA reads TGTGCCAGCTCACCATCTTCTACTAGCGGGAGTTCGGACATTCAGTACTTC. Protein: CASSPSSTSGSSDIQYF.

A word on this clone: Other DNA sequences in this specimen translate into the identical CDR3. The chain recombines TRBV11-2 with TRBJ2-5; the match to TRBD1 covers 9 bases. The J call is in doubt because the DNA end fits TRBJ2-7 better. There are 15 residues in the CDR3. Looked up from germline, CDR1 is SGHAT and CDR2 is FQNNGV. The CDR3 here is CASSLEGQGIYEQYF. The CDR3 DNA is TGTGCCAGCAGCTTAGAGGGACAGGGAATATACGAGCAGTACTTC.

The CDR3 spells CASSRLGPRTVPDTQYF. The CDR3 bases are TGTGCCAGCAGCCGACTAGGACCTAGAACCGTCCCAGATACGCAGTATTTT. The chain employs TRBV9 and TRBJ2-3, with a weak D call TRBD2 (6 bases). The germline CDR1 and CDR2 sequences are SGDLS and YYNGEE. CDR3 size: 17 residues. V was cut by 4 bases and J by 4 bases, with 22 bases left in between.

In the case of this clone: One base away lies a much larger clone, so this may be a sequencing read error. The chain carries TRBV18 and TRBJ1-5; 7 nucleotides line up with TRBD1. Germline assignment: CDR1 KGHSH and CDR2 LQKENI. The CDR3 totals 13 residues. V lost 8 bases, J lost 2 bases, and 3 bases stayed unmatched. The chain's CDR3 is CASSTGGNQPQHF. The CDR3 DNA follows: TGTGCCAGCAGCACAGGGGGCAATCAGCCCCAGCATTTT.

The chain links TRBV29-1 to TRBJ2-4, with D perhaps being TRBD1 or TRBD2 (5 bases each). Trimming pared 6 bases from V and 8 bases from J, leaving 20 bases between. The CDR3 totals 14 residues. CDR1 SQVTM and CDR2 ANQGSEA come from the germline V gene. CDR3 protein: CSVAGTSLSDIQYF. The CDR3, as DNA: TGCAGCGTGGCCGGGACGTCCCTGAGCGACATTCAGTACTTC.

The gene calls are TRBV2 and TRBJ1-2, with a possible D match to TRBD1 (5 bases). Germline CDR1 is SNHLY and CDR2 is FYNNEI. The V gene lost 4 bases and the J gene lost 3 bases, with 9 bases spanning the gap. The CDR3 has 13 amino acids. In DNA, the CDR3 is TGTGCCAGCAGTGCGATAGGGGACTATGGCTACACCTTC. Translated, it gives CASSAIGDYGYTF.

The genes are TRBV28 and TRBJ1-2, with a weak D call TRBD1 (5 bases). Trimming removed 2 bases at V and 8 bases at J, with 18 bases between. Germline CDR1 MDHEN, CDR2 SYDVKM. The CDR3 loop spans 15 amino acids. This CDR3 is CASSLGQGLAEGYTF. The CDR3 nucleotides are TGTGCCAGCAGTTTAGGGCAGGGCCTGGCGGAGGGCTACACCTTC.

The chain links TRBV27 to TRBJ2-1, with 9 nucleotides matching TRBD2. CDR1 MNHEY and CDR2 SMNVEV come from the germline V gene (reference sequence). The CDR3 sequence is 16 residues long. Germline trimming cut 5 bases from V and 8 bases from J; bases unmatched to any gene: 13. CDR3 coding DNA: TGTGCCAGCAGTCTCCTGAGGGCGGGAGGGCCGCATGAGCAGTTCTTC. It is translated as CASSLLRAGGPHEQFF.

The chain is built from TRBV7-3 and TRBJ2-2, with D unclear. V gave up 5 bases and J gave up 6 bases, with 7 bases separating them. The length of the CDR3 is 12 residues. Per the germline V gene, CDR1 is SGHTA and CDR2 is FQGTGA. CDR3 DNA: TGTGCCAGCAGCCTCACCCCCGGGGAGCTGTTTTTT. Residues: CASSLTPGELFF.